The 17 T cell receptor beta chains reported below all come from one sample, sequenced in a study of T cells in Graves' hyperthyroidism and ophthalmopathy. Amplified regions were TCR beta CDR3 sequences from RNA transcripts. The HTBI primer set was used in a first-round RT-PCR of the TCR CDR3. TCRdb independently ran MiXCR on the multiplex PCR reads; one entry per CDR3 protein. There are 400,000 to 500,000 distinct CDR3 sequences in the sample; roughly 15% occur only once, and approximately 13% lies in the top ten. Material for sequencing was blood. All receptors come from a man aged 18 to 30 with Graves' ophthalmopathy.

This clonotype was recorded many times. The CDR3 DNA follows: TGCAGCGTTCAGGCCGTGGAGGATCAGCCCCAGCATTTT. This gives the protein CSVQAVEDQPQHF. This sequence joins TRBV29-1 and TRBJ1-5, with no clear D. This CDR3 comprises 13 residues. Germline loops: CDR1 SQVTM, CDR2 ANQGSEA. With 5 bases removed from V and 5 bases from J, the gap between germline ends came to 13 bases.

This clonotype showed up just a few times. A much larger clone lies one base from this, so it may be a read error. This chain joins TRBV20-1 and TRBJ2-1; 8 bases fit TRBD2. Germline loops: CDR1 DFQATT, CDR2 SNEGSKA (reference sequence). This CDR3 has 17 residues. The CDR3 DNA sequence: TGCAGTGTCCAGGACCTGATCGGGAGGGCTTCCTGCAATGAGCAGTTCTTC. It specifies CSVQDLIGRASCNEQFF.

This clonotype came up a few times. A read error may account for a junction end that differs from germline. The chain employs TRBV20-1 and TRBJ2-5; 7 bases align to TRBD1. CDR3 length: 15 residues. Per germline, CDR1 DFQATT and CDR2 SNEGSKA (reference sequence). The CDR3 nucleotides are TGCAGCGTTGAAGGGGGCAGGGGCTACCAAGAGACCCAGTGCTTC. Translating gives CSVEGGRGYQETQCF.

This clonotype was found a few times. This chain uses TRBV7-3 with TRBJ2-5; TRBD2 might be the D (6 bases). V lost 1 base to trimming and J lost 3 bases, with 21 bases between them. Germline-derived CDR1 and CDR2 are SGHTA and FQGTGA. CDR3 length: 18 amino acids. As DNA, the CDR3 is TGTGCCAGCAGCTTAAATTGGGGCGTCGGGAGCGGTAAAGAGACCCAGTACTTC. Amino acid sequence: CASSLNWGVGSGKETQYF.

The J gene is TRBJ2-7, the V gene TRBV20-1, with D possibly matching TRBD2 (5 bases). Germline CDR1 is DFQATT and CDR2 is SNEGSKA (reference sequence). This CDR3 region has 13 residues. The V end lost 3 bases, the J end lost 2 bases, and 11 bases lay between the germline ends. CDR3 DNA sequence: TGCAGTGCTAGTCCCGGAGGAGCCTACGAGCAGTACTTC. Translated: CSASPGGAYEQYF.

In its sample, this clonotype was seen many times. The chain is built from TRBV18 and TRBJ2-7; possibly TRBD1 or TRBD2 for D (5 bases each). CDR3 length: 15 residues. V was shortened by 3 bases and J by 2 bases, with 14 bases between the two germline ends. Germline CDR1 is KGHSH and CDR2 is LQKENI. CDR3 nucleotide sequence: TGTGCCAGCTCACCCGCCAGGGAGTATACCTACGAGCAGTACTTC. The encoded protein is CASSPAREYTYEQYF. The full variable domain, with the rest looked up from reference TRBV18 and TRBJ2-7, is NAGVMQNPRHLVRRRGQEARLRCSPMKGHSHVYWYRQLPEEGLKFMVYLQKENIIDESGMPKERFSAEFPKEGPSILRIQQVVRGDSAAYFCASSPAREYTYEQYFGPGTRLTVT.

This clonotype was observed at least ten times. The V and J genes are TRBV6-1 and TRBJ2-2; D perhaps matches TRBD1 (5 bases). CDR1 and CDR2 from the germline V gene are MNHNS and SASEGT. This CDR3 is built from 15 residues. The ends were cut back, 5 bases at V and 3 bases at J, with 13 bases in the middle. CDR3 loop: CASSPIDSDTGELFF. CDR3 DNA: TGTGCCAGCAGTCCAATCGACAGCGACACCGGGGAGCTGTTTTTT.

This clonotype showed up many times. V usage is TRBV18 and J usage is TRBJ2-3; tentative D call: TRBD1 (6 bases). Germline loops: CDR1 KGHSH, CDR2 LQKENI. The V gene lost 2 bases and the J gene lost 5 bases, with 11 bases spanning the gap. CDR3 length: 14 amino acids. CDR3 sequence reads: CASSPTPGEDTQYF. The CDR3 DNA follows: TGTGCCAGCTCACCAACCCCAGGGGAAGATACGCAGTATTTT.

On this clonotype itself: A read error may explain this, as a much larger clone is one base away. This rearrangement joins TRBV20-1 to TRBJ1-1, with D possibly TRBD1 on 6 matching bases. The CDR3 length is 14 residues. Germline CDR1 is DFQATT and CDR2 is SNEGSKA (reference sequence). The ends were cut back, 3 bases at V and 6 bases at J, with 17 bases in the middle. CDR3 region: CSASAFRGAAEAFF. CDR3 sequence (DNA): TGCAGTGCTAGTGCCTTTCGGGGGGCGGCTGAAGCTTTCTTT.

The genes are TRBV28 and TRBJ2-7; 9 bases match TRBD1. J gave up 4 bases and V 4 bases, and 11 bases lay outside the gene matches. The germline V gene has CDR1 MDHEN and CDR2 SYDVKM. The CDR3 covers 16 residues. In DNA, the CDR3 is TGTGCCAGCAGTTCGGCCGGGACAGGGCTGGGATACGAGCAGTACTTC. It is translated as CASSSAGTGLGYEQYF.

The chain recombines TRBV4-1 with TRBJ2-7; the D gene is possibly TRBD1 (6 bases). This CDR3 is 17 amino acids long. CDR1 and CDR2 (germline): MGHRA, YSYEKL. The V gene lost 0 bases and the J gene lost 5 bases, with 20 bases spanning the gap. In DNA form, the CDR3 reads TGCGCCAGCAGCCAAGATGCCCAGGGACATTGGCTAGACGAGCAGTACTTC. Its translation is CASSQDAQGHWLDEQYF.

The chain uses TRBV6-2 or TRBV6-3 and TRBJ2-5, with D perhaps matching TRBD1 or TRBD2 (5 bases each). Germline CDR1 and CDR2: MNHEY and SVGEGT. The germline V and J ends were trimmed by 5 bases and 5 bases, with 12 bases remaining between them. The length of the CDR3 is 13 residues. The chain's CDR3 is CASSRDQGETQYF. CDR3 in DNA: TGTGCCAGCAGTCGGGACCAAGGGGAGACCCAGTACTTC.

This clonotype was detected ten times or more. The J gene is TRBJ2-7, the V gene TRBV12-3 or TRBV12-4; D gene unclear. V lost 3 bases to trimming and J lost 1 base, with 22 bases between them. The CDR3 is 18 amino acids. The CDR3 loop is CASSFSVVTTTLSYEQYF. CDR3 coding DNA: TGTGCCAGCAGTTTTTCGGTGGTAACCACGACTCTTTCCTACGAGCAGTACTTC.

The chain uses TRBV5-1 and TRBJ2-5; D is unresolved. This CDR3 spans 12 amino acids. Trimming cost V 3 bases and J 3 bases, with 6 bases left between them. In germline, CDR1 is SGHRS, CDR2 YFSETQ. CDR3 nucleotides: TGCGCCAGCAGCTCGGCTGAAGAGACCCAGTACTTC. As protein: CASSSAEETQYF.

This sequence joins TRBV4-2 and TRBJ2-7; 12 bases are shared with TRBD1. Germline V gene sequence: CDR1 LGHNA, CDR2 YNFKEQ. The CDR3 contains 18 residues. The V and J ends lost 0 bases and 2 bases, in that order; junction bases with no gene match: 8. CDR3 coding DNA: TGTGCCAGCAGCCAAGACGCGGGGACAGGGGGCCTTCCCTACGAGCAGTACTTC. Translation: CASSQDAGTGGLPYEQYF.

This clonotype was picked up many times. The rearrangement links TRBV5-1 to TRBJ1-1, with D hard to call. V gave up 1 base and J gave up 0 bases, with 7 bases separating them. The CDR3 runs to 14 residues. Germline-derived CDR1 and CDR2 are SGHRS and YFSETQ. The CDR3 here is CASSLMGLNTEAFF. The CDR3 DNA sequence: TGCGCCAGCAGCTTGATGGGCCTGAACACTGAAGCTTTCTTT.

A word on this clonotype: The germline gene is not matched at one end of the junction; a read error may be the cause. The chain carries TRBV4-1 and TRBJ2-3; D perhaps matches TRBD2 (5 bases). CDR1 is MGHRA, CDR2 YSYEKL, per germline. The CDR3 sequence is 21 residues long. The CDR3, as DNA: TGCGTCAGCAGCCAAGGGAGTCATTTGGCTTATCGCGTACGGCGAACAGATACGCAGTATTTT. Amino acid sequence: CVSSQGSHLAYRVRRTDTQYF.